This TCR beta chain was documented in a study of blood T cell repertoires in COVID-19. Study details: Acute and convalescent COVID-19 samples came from the United States, Italy and Spain. PBMCs, B-cell-depleted T cells, or T cells provided the cDNA or gDNA that made up the material.

Authors' methods: Amplification of reference gene primers was used by the study to estimate nucleated cell counts. Method: immunoSEQ multiplex PCR; TCRdb's copy keeps in-frame clones and lacks some. V, J and clone size are those of that table, while D and trimming were read from the DNA. The repertoire holds 30,000 to 45,000 clones, around 80% seen once, with 1.5% to 2.5% in the top ten. Trimming removed 1 base at V and 6 bases at J, with 10 bases between. Germline lookup yields CDR1 SNHLY and CDR2 FYNNEI. The CDR3 length is 14 residues. The sequencing input was peripheral blood. This TCR was sampled from a man in his sixties with active COVID-19. V is TRBV2 and J is TRBJ2-1, with D unclear. The CDR3 region is CASSEGDIRNEQFF. The CDR3 nucleotides read TGTGCCAGCAGTGAAGGCGATATACGCAATGAGCAGTTCTTC.